The 9 T cell receptor beta chains below all came from one sample that was sequenced in a study of Ad26.COV2.S vaccination and SARS-CoV-2 variants. Documented treatment: 15 to 20 received Ad26.COV2.S at low or high dose, single or two shots; 5 received placebo; per-sample allocation not given. Specimen acquisition occurred on day 63 following the initial vaccine or placebo injection. The method was immunoSEQ multiplex PCR; TCRdb's version includes in-frame clones alone and lacks a portion of them. Of 350,000 to 450,000 clones in the sample, around 87% were seen once. Source: peripheral blood, taken in a trial of Ad26.COV2.S vaccine versus placebo. Receptors were obtained from a person between 18 and 59 years old who received the Ad26.COV2.S COVID-19 vaccine or a placebo.

The rearrangement links TRBV12-3 or TRBV12-4 to TRBJ2-7, with TRBD2 as a possible D gene (6 bases). This CDR3 has 13 amino acids. V lost 8 bases to trimming and J lost 5 bases, with 16 bases between them. DNA for the CDR3: TGTGCCAGCGGCCCCGGAGGGGTCAACGAGCAGTACTTC. Translation gives CASGPGGVNEQYF.

This sequence joins TRBV15 and TRBJ1-5; tentative D call: TRBD1 (5 bases). The length of the CDR3 is 15 residues. Germline V lookup: CDR1 LNHNV, CDR2 YYDKDF (reference sequence). V dropped 0 bases and J dropped 2 bases, with 8 bases sitting between them. CDR3 coding DNA: TGTGCCACCAGCAGAGATGCCAGGGGCAATCAGCCCCAGCATTTT. The encoded protein is CATSRDARGNQPQHF.

The CDR3 is CASSEGANSNQPQHF. CDR3 sequence (DNA): TGTGCCAGCTCAGAGGGGGCAAATAGCAATCAGCCCCAGCATTTT. The gene calls are TRBV18 and TRBJ1-5, with 7 nucleotides matching TRBD1. Looked up from germline, CDR1 is KGHSH and CDR2 is LQKENI. The CDR3 loop spans 15 amino acids. Trimming took 5 bases from V and 0 from J; bases not matched to a gene: 4.

This clone was detected once. The V and J genes are TRBV27 and TRBJ1-2; TRBD1 is a possible D gene (6 bases). Trimming left V 6 bases short and J 7 bases short, with 18 bases between. The CDR3 is 14 residues long. Germline V gene lookup returns CDR1 MNHEY and CDR2 SMNVEV (reference sequence). This chain's CDR3 is CASSDRGGVGGYTF. The CDR3 nucleotides read TGTGCCAGCAGCGACCGAGGGGGGGTGGGTGGCTACACCTTC.

The chain carries TRBV5-1 and TRBJ2-1, with TRBD2 identical over 14 bases. The J segment lost 3 bases and the V segment lost 0 bases, leaving 8 bases of the junction unmatched. From germline, CDR1 is SGHRS and CDR2 YFSETQ. This CDR3 has 19 residues. The CDR3, as DNA: TGCGCCAGCAGCTTGGAAGCGGGACTAGCGGGGGATATCTACAATGAGCAGTTCTTC. It codes for CASSLEAGLAGDIYNEQFF.

The rearrangement uses TRBV7-2 and TRBJ1-2, with D perhaps TRBD1 (6 bases). Trimming cost V 6 bases and J 8 bases, with 16 bases left between them. Looked up from germline, CDR1 is SGHTA and CDR2 is FQGNSA. The CDR3 spans 13 residues. The CDR3: CASRSAGAEGYTF. The CDR3 bases are TGTGCCAGCAGATCTGCGGGGGCGGAGGGCTACACCTTC.

This sequence joins TRBV7-2 and TRBJ2-5, with 8 bases aligning to TRBD1. CDR1 is SGHTA, CDR2 FQGNSA, per germline. This CDR3 has 14 amino acids. The V segment lost 5 bases and the J segment 5 bases; nucleotides outside the gene matches: 7. The CDR3 DNA sequence: TGTGCCAGCAGCGACAGGGGAGGACGGGAGACCCAGTACTTC. Amino acid sequence: CASSDRGGRETQYF.

The chain couples TRBV19 to TRBJ1-3; 7 bases match TRBD1. The ends lost 4 bases at V and 0 bases at J; junction bases unmatched: 6. From germline, CDR1 is LNHDA and CDR2 SQIVND (reference sequence). The CDR3 is 16 amino acids. The CDR3 DNA is TGTGCCAGTAGTAACCGGGACAGCTACTCTGGAAACACCATATATTTT. Protein: CASSNRDSYSGNTIYF.

The V call is TRBV6-5, the J call TRBJ2-2; no reliable D call. The CDR3 sequence is 14 residues long. Germline V CDR1 and CDR2: MNHEY, SVGAGI. Deletions cut 2 bases from V and 4 bases from J, with 8 bases between. CDR3 in DNA: TGTGCCAGCAGTTACGGTAAAGGCACCGGGGAGCTGTTTTTT. Its protein product is CASSYGKGTGELFF.